This T cell receptor beta chain was captured by sequencing in a study of cytomegalovirus exposure and HLA in healthy donors. Study in general: The 100 to 150 validation repertoires used the same platform as the roughly 670 first-cohort repertoires, a later analysis reported. Whole-study results and caveats: Cytomegalovirus association was assigned to approximately 180 TCR beta chains. Subsequent analysis of the 100 to 150 validation repertoires found a tendency for first-cohort TCR clusters to co-occur.

Method: immunoSEQ multiplex PCR; TCRdb's copy keeps in-frame clones and lacks some. The repertoire holds 100,000 to 150,000 clones, approximately 91% seen once, with less than 4.5% in the top ten. Concerning this clone: Its antigen is currently unknown.

Germline lookup yields CDR1 SNHLY and CDR2 FYNNEI. This CDR3 region has 15 residues. The V segment lost 4 bases and the J segment 7 bases; nucleotides outside the gene matches: 5. The donors were members of the approximately 130-subject validation cohort (separate from the approximately 670-subject first cohort). The clonotype comes from a man younger than 35 in good health and CMV-seropositive. J is TRBJ1-4 and V is TRBV2; 11 nucleotides match TRBD1. The source material was PBMCs. The CDR3 here is CASSVGTGGGEKLFF. CDR3 nucleotide sequence: TGTGCCAGCAGTGTAGGGACAGGGGGTGGTGAAAAACTGTTTTTT.